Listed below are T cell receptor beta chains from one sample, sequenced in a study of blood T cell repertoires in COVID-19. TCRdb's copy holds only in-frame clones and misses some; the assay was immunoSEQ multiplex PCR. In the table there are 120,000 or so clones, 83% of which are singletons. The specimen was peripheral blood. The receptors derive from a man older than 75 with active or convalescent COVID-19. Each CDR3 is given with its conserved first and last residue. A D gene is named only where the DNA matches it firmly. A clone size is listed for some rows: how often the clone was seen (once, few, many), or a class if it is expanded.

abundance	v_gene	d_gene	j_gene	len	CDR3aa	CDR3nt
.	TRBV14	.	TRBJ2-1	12	CASSQGPVVQFF	TGTGCCAGCAGTCAGGGCCCGGTAGTGCAGTTCTTC
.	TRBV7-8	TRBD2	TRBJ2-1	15	CASSSSGVRYNEQFF	TGTGCCAGCAGCTCAAGCGGGGTGAGGTACAATGAGCAGTTCTTC
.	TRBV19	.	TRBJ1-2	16	CASSNSPQGFRNGYTF	TGTGCCAGTAGTAATAGCCCCCAGGGATTTAGGAATGGCTACACCTTC
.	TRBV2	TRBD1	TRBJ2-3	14	CASSRDRGSDTQYF	TGTGCCAGCAGCCGGGACAGGGGCTCAGATACGCAGTATTTT
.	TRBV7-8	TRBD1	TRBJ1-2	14	CASSARDSGFGYTF	TGTGCCAGCAGCGCCCGGGACAGCGGATTTGGCTACACCTTC
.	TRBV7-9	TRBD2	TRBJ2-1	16	CASTLASGGAGGEQFF	TGTGCCAGCACGTTGGCTAGCGGGGGGGCCGGTGGTGAGCAGTTCTTC
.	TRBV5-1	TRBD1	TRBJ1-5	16	CASSLGTGGSNQPQHF	TGCGCCAGCAGCTTGGGGACAGGGGGAAGCAATCAGCCCCAGCATTTT
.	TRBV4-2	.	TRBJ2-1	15	CASSRFGQTDNEQFF	TGTGCCAGCAGCCGATTCGGACAGACAGACAATGAGCAGTTCTTC
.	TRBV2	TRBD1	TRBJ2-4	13	CASSDGTGNIQYF	TGTGCCAGCAGCGACGGGACAGGAAACATTCAGTACTTC
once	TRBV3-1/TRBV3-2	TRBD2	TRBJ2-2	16	CASSQGGTSATGELFF	TGTGCCAGCAGCCAAGGAGGGACTAGCGCAACCGGGGAGCTGTTTTTT
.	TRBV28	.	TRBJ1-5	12	CASRVSHQPQHF	TGTGCCAGCAGGGTTAGCCATCAGCCCCAGCATTTT
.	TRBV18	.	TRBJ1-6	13	CASSPDRESPLHF	TGTGCCAGCTCACCGGACAGAGAATCACCCCTCCACTTT
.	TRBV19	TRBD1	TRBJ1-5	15	CASSGTGRNDQPQHF	TGTGCCAGTAGTGGGACAGGGAGGAACGATCAGCCCCAGCATTTT
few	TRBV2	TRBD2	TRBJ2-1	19	CASSESALAGPRSYNEQFF	TGTGCCAGCAGTGAATCCGCCCTAGCGGGACCTCGCTCCTACAATGAGCAGTTCTTC
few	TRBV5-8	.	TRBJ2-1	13	CASSLAVYNEQFF	TGTGCCAGCAGCTTGGCCGTGTACAATGAGCAGTTCTTC
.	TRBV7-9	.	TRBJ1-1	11	CASSLTGEAFF	TGTGCCAGCAGCTTGACGGGTGAAGCTTTCTTT
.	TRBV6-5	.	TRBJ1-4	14	CASSYGGTNEKLFF	TGTGCCAGCAGTTACGGGGGGACTAATGAAAAACTGTTTTTT
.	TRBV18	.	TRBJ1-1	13	CASSPTGNTEAFF	TGTGCCAGCTCCCCAACAGGGAACACTGAAGCTTTCTTT
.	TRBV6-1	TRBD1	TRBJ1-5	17	CASSVVGDSYSNQPQHF	TGTGCCAGCAGTGTAGTCGGGGACAGCTATAGCAATCAGCCCCAGCATTTT
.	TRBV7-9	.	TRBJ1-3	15	CASSTIDSPGNTIYF	TGTGCCAGCAGCACTATCGACAGCCCTGGAAACACCATATATTTT
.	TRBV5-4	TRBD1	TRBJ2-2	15	CASSSETGHTGELFF	TGTGCCAGCAGCTCGGAGACAGGGCACACCGGGGAGCTGTTTTTT
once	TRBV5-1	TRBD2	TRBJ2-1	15	CASSPLAETENEQFF	TGCGCCAGCAGCCCTCTAGCGGAGACGGAAAATGAGCAGTTCTTC
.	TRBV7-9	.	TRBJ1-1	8	CASSLAVF	TGTGCCAGCAGCTTAGCCGTCTTT
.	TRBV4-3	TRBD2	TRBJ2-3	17	CASSQKGLAGTGGTQYF	TGCGCCAGCAGCCAGAAGGGACTAGCGGGGACAGGAGGTACGCAGTATTTT
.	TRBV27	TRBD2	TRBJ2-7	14	CASSLGGPPYEQYF	TGTGCCAGCAGTTTGGGAGGGCCCCCCTACGAGCAGTACTTC
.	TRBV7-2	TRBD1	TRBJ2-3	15	CASNDRGFGTDTQYF	TGTGCCAGCAACGACAGGGGGTTCGGCACAGATACGCAGTATTTT
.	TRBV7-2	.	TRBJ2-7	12	CASSDQGYEQYF	TGTGCCAGCAGCGACCAGGGGTACGAGCAGTACTTC
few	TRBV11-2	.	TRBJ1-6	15	CASSILSSYNSPLHF	TGTGCCAGCAGCATCCTGAGCTCCTATAATTCACCCCTCCACTTT
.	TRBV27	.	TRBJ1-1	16	CASSLSWRRVGTEAFF	TGTGCCAGCAGTTTATCCTGGCGGAGGGTGGGCACTGAAGCTTTCTTT
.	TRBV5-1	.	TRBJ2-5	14	CASSLPGGQETQYF	TGCGCCAGCAGCTTGCCCGGAGGCCAAGAGACCCAGTACTTC
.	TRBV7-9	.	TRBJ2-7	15	CASNSEGVSSYEQYF	TGTGCCAGCAATTCAGAAGGGGTGTCTTCCTACGAGCAGTACTTC
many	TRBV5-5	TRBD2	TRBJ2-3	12	CASRRGTDTQYF	TGTGCCAGCCGGCGGGGGACAGATACGCAGTATTTT
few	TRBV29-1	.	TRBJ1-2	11	CSAEVDYGYTF	TGCAGCGCCGAAGTAGACTATGGCTACACCTTC
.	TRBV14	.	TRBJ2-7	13	CASSRQRLGEQYF	TGTGCCAGCAGCCGACAGCGCCTCGGCGAGCAGTACTTC
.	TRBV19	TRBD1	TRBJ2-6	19	CASSIIPGQGWTGANVLTF	TGTGCCAGTAGTATAATTCCGGGACAGGGTTGGACTGGGGCCAACGTCCTGACTTTC
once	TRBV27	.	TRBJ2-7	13	CASSLEQIYEQYF	TGTGCCAGCAGTTTGGAACAGATCTACGAGCAGTACTTC
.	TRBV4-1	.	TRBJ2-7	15	CASSQVSSGTYEQYF	TGCGCCAGCAGCCAAGTTTCGTCCGGGACCTACGAGCAGTACTTC
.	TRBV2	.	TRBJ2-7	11	CASSGRYEQYF	TGTGCCAGCAGTGGGAGATACGAGCAGTACTTC
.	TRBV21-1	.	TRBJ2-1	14	CASSPRGQGFEQFF	TGTGCCAGCAGCCCACGCGGGCAAGGTTTTGAGCAGTTCTTC
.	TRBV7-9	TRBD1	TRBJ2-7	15	CASSPRQGASSEQYF	TGTGCCAGCAGCCCACGACAGGGGGCCAGTTCCGAGCAGTACTTC
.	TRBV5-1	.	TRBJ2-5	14	CASSFNGGQETQYF	TGCGCCAGCAGCTTTAACGGGGGCCAAGAGACCCAGTACTTC
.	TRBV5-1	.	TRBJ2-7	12	CASSFPSDEQYF	TGCGCCAGCAGCTTCCCTAGCGACGAGCAGTACTTC
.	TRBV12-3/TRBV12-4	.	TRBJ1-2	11	CASSTRYGYTF	TGTGCCAGCAGTACCCGGTATGGCTACACCTTC
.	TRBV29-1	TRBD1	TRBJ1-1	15	CSVVRDRGPVTEAFF	TGCAGCGTTGTACGGGACAGGGGGCCGGTCACTGAAGCTTTCTTT
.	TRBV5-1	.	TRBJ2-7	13	CASSLRGAYEQYF	TGCGCCAGCAGCTTGCGGGGGGCGTACGAGCAGTACTTC